Each of the 32 T cell receptor beta chains below was sequenced from the same sample in a study of T cell changes during pregnancy in multiple sclerosis. Using immunoSEQ multiplex PCR, the repertoire was profiled, and TCRdb retains in-frame clones only, with some absent. Of under 35,000 clones in the sample, roughly 92% are singletons; the top ten hold around 0.67%. Sequenced here: CD4+ T cells from peripheral blood mononuclear cells, sampled in the first trimester of pregnancy. Receptors were obtained from a female donor with multiple sclerosis, enrolled in a pregnancy study.

The genes are TRBV28 and TRBJ1-1; 9 nucleotides align to TRBD1. Germline lookup yields CDR1 MDHEN and CDR2 SYDVKM. Trimming removed 8 bases from V and 6 bases from J; junction bases left unmatched: 19. The CDR3 has 17 residues. The CDR3 DNA sequence: TGTGCCAGCCAAAATCCCCCGGGACAGGGATTTCGGGCTGAAGCTTTCTTT. Its protein is CASQNPPGQGFRAEAFF. Full variable domain (remainder filled in from reference TRBV28 and TRBJ1-1): DVKVTQSSRYLVKRTGEKVFLECVQDMDHENMFWYRQDPGLGLRLIYFSYDVKMKEKGDIPEGYSVSREKKERFSLILESASTNQTSMYLCASQNPPGQGFRAEAFFGQGTRLTVV.

Concerning this clone: The junction departs from germline at one end; a sequencing error may be responsible. This chain joins TRBV25-1 and TRBJ2-7; D might be TRBD1 (6 bases). This CDR3 has 12 residues. The V gene's germline CDR1 is MGHDK and CDR2 SYGVNS. The CDR3 loop is CASSEHAGASHF. The CDR3 nucleotides are TGTGCCAGCAGTGAACACGCAGGGGCGAGCCACTTC.

The chain has TRBV7-8 and TRBJ1-2, with TRBD1 as a possible D gene (5 bases). Germline V gene lookup returns CDR1 SGHVS and CDR2 FQNEAQ. CDR3 length: 14 amino acids. V was cut by 5 bases and J by 6 bases, with 16 bases left in between. CDR3 coding DNA: TGTGCCAGCAGCCTCGGTGGCGGGGCGCATGGCTACACCTTC. Translating it yields CASSLGGGAHGYTF.

The CDR3 region is CSVRPGDTQYF. The CDR3, as DNA: TGCAGCGTACGCCCCGGAGATACGCAGTATTTT. The chain couples TRBV29-1 to TRBJ2-3; D not resolved. The germline V gene encodes CDR1 SQVTM and CDR2 ANQGSEA. The length of the CDR3 is 11 residues. Trimming took off 6 bases at V and 5 bases at J, with 9 bases between the two ends.

The genes are TRBV19 and TRBJ1-1; TRBD1 is a possible D gene (5 bases). The CDR3 spans 14 residues. The V end lost 5 bases, the J end lost 1 base, and 11 bases lay between the germline ends. CDR1 is LNHDA and CDR2 is SQIVND in the germline V gene (reference sequence). As DNA, the CDR3 is TGTGCCAGTAGTCCCCACGGACAGAACACTGAAGCTTTCTTT. It codes for CASSPHGQNTEAFF.

The chain recombines TRBV29-1 with TRBJ1-2, with 8 bases aligning to TRBD1. The CDR3 loop spans 13 amino acids. CDR1 and CDR2 (germline): SQVTM, ANQGSEA. With V trimmed by 1 base and J by 12 bases, 10 bases remained unmatched. The CDR3 DNA sequence: TGCAGCGTTGAAGCCCTGGACAGGGACCTAGACACCTTC. Amino acids: CSVEALDRDLDTF.

The chain joins TRBV9 to TRBJ1-2, with D tentatively TRBD1 (5 bases). The CDR3 extends over 16 amino acids. Germline CDR1 and CDR2: SGDLS and YYNGEE. The ends were cut back, 0 bases at V and 5 bases at J, with 17 bases in the middle. CDR3 sequence (DNA): TGTGCCAGCAGCGTAGGTAGTGGGGCAGGCATGTATGGCTACACCTTC. This codes for CASSVGSGAGMYGYTF.

The chain is built from TRBV29-1 and TRBJ1-5; maybe TRBD1 (6 bases). The CDR3 contains 16 residues. V lost 5 bases, J lost 2 bases, and 19 bases lay in between. The germline V gene has CDR1 SQVTM and CDR2 ANQGSEA. The CDR3 bases are TGCAGCGTTTCACAGGGAGGGGGTGCCCGCAATCAGCCCCAGCATTTT. Translated, it gives CSVSQGGGARNQPQHF.

This rearrangement joins TRBV5-1 to TRBJ1-6; D is undetermined. V was trimmed by 1 base and J by 10 bases, leaving 12 bases between them. There are 14 residues in the CDR3. Germline V gives CDR1 SGHRS, CDR2 YFSETQ. The CDR3 protein is CASSLPPAGSPLHF. The DNA of the CDR3 is TGCGCCAGCAGCTTGCCTCCTGCGGGCTCACCCCTCCACTTT. Full variable domain (missing parts from reference TRBV5-1 and TRBJ1-6): KAGVTQTPRYLIKTRGQQVTLSCSPISGHRSVSWYQQTPGQGLQFLFEYFSETQRNKGNFPGRFSGRQFSNSRSEMNVSTLELGDSALYLCASSLPPAGSPLHFGNGTRLTVT.

This clone is a singleton in its sample. The chain carries TRBV30 and TRBJ1-2; 7 positions agree with TRBD1. This CDR3 region has 17 residues. Germline V gene lookup returns CDR1 GTSNPN and CDR2 SVGIG (reference sequence). V was clipped by 0 bases and J by 1 base; unmatched bases: 11. The CDR3 reads CAWSVIRWDRYNYGYTF. The CDR3 region has the DNA TGTGCCTGGAGTGTAATCCGATGGGACAGATATAACTATGGCTACACCTTC. The full variable domain, with the rest looked up from reference TRBV30 and TRBJ1-2, is SQTIHQWPATLVQPVGSPLSLECTVEGTSNPNLYWYRQAAGRGLQLLFYSVGIGQISSEVPQNLSASRPQDRQFILSSKKLLLSDSGFYLCAWSVIRWDRYNYGYTFGSGTRLTVV.

The gene calls are TRBV19 and TRBJ2-7; 10 nucleotides agree with TRBD1. The J segment lost 5 bases and the V segment lost 7 bases, leaving 8 bases of the junction unmatched. Germline CDR1 reads LNHDA; CDR2 reads SQIVND (reference sequence). There are 14 residues in the CDR3. CDR3 coding DNA: TGTGCCAGTATTCCGGGACAGGGGCACCACGAGCAGTACTTC. Residues: CASIPGQGHHEQYF.

The rearrangement uses TRBV28 and TRBJ2-3; 7 bases line up with TRBD2. From germline, CDR1 is MDHEN and CDR2 SYDVKM. V dropped 6 bases and J dropped 2; count of bases not matched to a gene: 5. This CDR3 is built from 14 residues. CDR3 nucleotide sequence: TGTGCCAGCAGGATAGCGGGCTACACAGATACGCAGTATTTT. Translated: CASRIAGYTDTQYF.

This sequence joins TRBV4-3 and TRBJ2-5, with D perhaps matching TRBD2 (5 bases). The CDR3 length is 15 residues. Germline CDR1 is LGHNA and CDR2 is YSLEER. V was pared by 4 bases and J by 3 bases, with 15 bases between. The CDR3 protein is CASSPQHGKEETQYF. The CDR3 DNA reads as TGCGCCAGCAGCCCCCAACACGGGAAGGAAGAGACCCAGTACTTC.

V and J are TRBV5-4 and TRBJ1-2; D is possibly TRBD1 (5 bases). The germline gives CDR1 SGHNT, CDR2 YYREEE (reference sequence). The CDR3 is 14 amino acids. The V end lost 3 bases, the J end lost 8 bases, and 17 bases lay between the germline ends. Here the CDR3 DNA reads TGTGCCAGCAGCTCGCCCCCGGGACTTGGGGGCTACACCTTC. It is translated as CASSSPPGLGGYTF.

This clone showed up just a few times. Here the CDR3 DNA reads TGCGCCAGCAGCCCACCAGAAGGGGGCTGGGTCCTCAGGACACCCCTCCACTTT. Encoded protein: CASSPPEGGWVLRTPLHF. The J gene is TRBJ1-6, the V gene TRBV4-1; 7 bases fit TRBD1. V lost 4 bases to trimming and J lost 11 bases; unmatched junction nucleotides: 20. This CDR3 comprises 18 residues. Germline V gives CDR1 MGHRA, CDR2 YSYEKL.

The table lists this clone with a few counts. This sequence joins TRBV9 and TRBJ2-2, with 8 bases that match TRBD2. Per the germline V gene, CDR1 is SGDLS and CDR2 is YYNGEE. Unmatched junction bases numbered 11, after V lost 4 bases and J lost 3 bases. The CDR3 spans 17 residues. The CDR3 region is CASSPRTSRGDTGELFF. The CDR3 bases are TGTGCCAGCAGCCCAAGGACTAGCCGGGGGGACACCGGGGAGCTGTTTTTT.

The chain recombines TRBV27 with TRBJ2-7; 10 positions agree with TRBD1. The CDR3 totals 16 residues. The V and J ends lost 2 bases and 3 bases, in that order; junction bases with no gene match: 7. Germline V gives CDR1 MNHEY, CDR2 SMNVEV (reference sequence). The CDR3: CASSLVGTGAGYEQYF. The DNA for the CDR3 is TGTGCCAGCAGTTTAGTTGGGACAGGGGCCGGCTACGAGCAGTACTTC.

The V gene is TRBV11-2, the J gene TRBJ2-2, with 7 nucleotides matching TRBD2. The CDR3 is 15 amino acids. With 6 bases clipped from V and 4 bases from J, the junction kept 8 bases outside the gene matches. From germline, CDR1 is SGHAT and CDR2 FQNNGV. This chain's CDR3 is CASSLIAGGTGELFF. CDR3 in DNA: TGTGCCAGCAGTTTAATAGCGGGTGGCACCGGGGAGCTGTTTTTT.

The V gene is TRBV6-4, the J gene TRBJ2-7; 7 bases map to TRBD2. This CDR3 is built from 15 residues. Germline V gene sequence: CDR1 MRHNA, CDR2 SNTAGT. With 4 bases clipped from V and 3 bases from J, the junction kept 9 bases outside the gene matches. CDR3 nucleotide sequence: TGTGCCAGCAGTGCGGACGGGGGGAGATTCTACGAGCAGTACTTC. Amino acid sequence: CASSADGGRFYEQYF.

For the CDR3, the DNA is TGTGCCAGTAGTTCGCGACAGAGCCCTCGCAGCTCTGGGGCCAACGTCCTGACTTTC. Residues: CASSSRQSPRSSGANVLTF. V is TRBV19 and J is TRBJ2-6; D might be TRBD1 (5 bases). Deletions cut 5 bases from V and 0 bases from J, with 20 bases between. The CDR3 has 19 amino acids. The V gene's germline CDR1 is LNHDA and CDR2 SQIVND (reference sequence).

The rearrangement joins TRBV7-2 to TRBJ1-2, with D unresolved. This CDR3 spans 13 amino acids. V was trimmed by 2 bases and J by 4 bases, leaving 8 bases between them. CDR1 is SGHTA, CDR2 FQGNSA, per germline. Here the CDR3 reads CASSLTVLYGYTF. DNA of the CDR3: TGTGCCAGCAGCTTAACGGTTCTCTATGGCTACACCTTC.

The chain is built from TRBV10-3 and TRBJ2-3; 15 bases map to TRBD2. This CDR3 region has 15 residues. The trim removed 6 bases at V and 8 bases at J, leaving 6 bases unmatched. The germline V gene has CDR1 ENHRY and CDR2 SYGVKD. The CDR3 nucleotides are TGTGCCATCAGAGGACTAGCGGGGGGGCCTGGTACGCAGTATTTT. It is translated as CAIRGLAGGPGTQYF.

V is TRBV2 and J is TRBJ1-2; 7 bases fit TRBD1. The CDR3 spans 12 residues. Germline trimming cut 4 bases from V and 8 bases from J; bases unmatched to any gene: 4. Germline V CDR1 and CDR2: SNHLY, FYNNEI. The CDR3 protein is CASSGQGGGYTF. CDR3 nucleotides: TGTGCCAGCAGTGGACAGGGTGGCGGCTACACCTTC.

This chain connects TRBV9 to TRBJ1-1, with TRBD1 matching 8 bases. Germline trimming cut 6 bases from V and 3 bases from J; bases unmatched to any gene: 16. The CDR3 has 17 amino acids. Germline V gene lookup returns CDR1 SGDLS and CDR2 YYNGEE. CDR3 nucleotide sequence: TGTGCCAGCATACTAAGACAGGGGTATTATCGTGACACTGAAGCTTTCTTT. It codes for CASILRQGYYRDTEAFF.

This clone was seen only once. The chain is built from TRBV12-1 and TRBJ1-2. TRBV12-1 constitutes a pseudogene. The CDR3 has 18 amino acids. The CDR3: CASSFPNRVGGKNYGYTF. CDR3 DNA: TGTGCCAGCAGCTTTCCGAACAGGGTCGGGGGGAAAAACTATGGCTACACCTTC.

The CDR3 loop reads CASSGSGRGRGKNYGYTF. The CDR3 coding sequence is TGTGCCAGCAGCGGCTCCGGGAGGGGCCGCGGAAAGAACTATGGCTACACCTTC. This chain joins TRBV9 and TRBJ1-2; D perhaps matches TRBD1 (5 bases). Germline V lookup: CDR1 SGDLS, CDR2 YYNGEE. V lost 3 bases and J 2 bases, leaving 23 bases between the germline ends. The CDR3 totals 18 residues.

V gene TRBV7-3 combines with J gene TRBJ1-1, with no clear D. The length of the CDR3 is 11 residues. V dropped 5 bases and J dropped 3 bases, with 4 bases sitting between them. The germline gives CDR1 SGHTA, CDR2 FQGTGA. In DNA, the CDR3 is TGTGCCAGCAGCACGGACACTGAAGCTTTCTTT. Residues: CASSTDTEAFF.

The V call is TRBV7-9, the J call TRBJ1-1; tentatively, D is TRBD1 (6 bases). V dropped 5 bases and J dropped 0 bases, with 13 bases sitting between them. The CDR3 consists of 15 residues. The germline V gene has CDR1 SEHNR and CDR2 FQNEAQ (reference sequence). DNA of the CDR3: TGTGCCAGCAGCACATATGGGGGCATGAACACTGAAGCTTTCTTT. Amino acid sequence: CASSTYGGMNTEAFF.

J is TRBJ2-3 and V is TRBV18; D is ambiguous. CDR3 size: 15 residues. Germline V lookup: CDR1 KGHSH, CDR2 LQKENI. V was pared by 6 bases and J by 0 bases, with 13 bases between. CDR3 coding DNA: TGTGCCAGCTCCCTTCAGGCCTCTAGCACAGATACGCAGTATTTT. It translates to CASSLQASSTDTQYF.

The V gene is TRBV6-6, the J gene TRBJ1-5; D ambiguous. V lost 4 bases to trimming and J lost 9 bases, with 7 bases between them. Germline assignment: CDR1 MNHNY and CDR2 SVGAGI (reference sequence). The CDR3 is 11 amino acids. CDR3 protein: CASSSIGPQHF. CDR3 coding DNA: TGTGCCAGCAGTTCTATCGGGCCCCAGCATTTT.

This chain uses TRBV5-1 with TRBJ2-3; 11 bases fit TRBD2. The CDR3 runs to 17 residues. The trim removed 0 bases at V and 2 bases at J, leaving 5 bases unmatched. CDR1 SGHRS and CDR2 YFSETQ come from the germline V gene. For the CDR3, the DNA is TGCGCCAGCAGCTTGGAGGCTAGCGGGGGGAACACAGATACGCAGTATTTT. Translating gives CASSLEASGGNTDTQYF.

The chain is built from TRBV5-1 and TRBJ2-5; 12 nucleotides agree with TRBD2. The CDR3 is made up of 13 amino acids. The germline gives CDR1 SGHRS, CDR2 YFSETQ. The V segment lost 5 bases and the J segment 5 bases; nucleotides outside the gene matches: 1. CDR3 sequence reads: CASRGLAGETQYF. The CDR3 nucleotides read TGCGCCAGCAGGGGACTAGCGGGTGAGACCCAGTACTTC.